This is a list of T cell receptor beta chains from one sample in a study of T cell responses to AZD1222 COVID-19 vaccine. The table came from immunoSEQ multiplex PCR; TCRdb's copy has only in-frame clones and leaves some out. Here the sample spans some 150,000 clones, about 92% being singletons. The sample consisted of peripheral blood, taken on day 0 of MenACWY control vaccination. These TCRs come from an adult in good health. CDR3s include the opening cysteine and the closing phenylalanine or tryptophan. The D gene is left open where the match is weak. The size field is filled for only some rows; it gives once, few, many or a size class.

clone size: .
D gene: .
J gene: TRBJ1-4
V gene: TRBV15
CDR3 DNA: TGTGCCACCGGGAGGGGAGTCGGGGAAAAACTGTTTTTT
CDR3 protein: CATGRGVGEKLFF

clone size: .
D gene: .
J gene: TRBJ2-5
V gene: TRBV19
CDR3 DNA: TGTGCCAGTAGTCTAGCGTACCGCTCAGAGACCCAGTACTTC
CDR3 protein: CASSLAYRSETQYF

clone size: .
D gene: .
J gene: TRBJ1-3
V gene: TRBV7-2
CDR3 DNA: TGTGCCAGCAGCTCCCGGACAGCCTCTGGAAACACCATATATTTT
CDR3 protein: CASSSRTASGNTIYF

clone size: .
D gene: TRBD1
J gene: TRBJ2-5
V gene: TRBV11-2
CDR3 DNA: TGTGCCAGCAGCGTCGGGACAGTCCAGAGGGAGACCCAGTACTTC
CDR3 protein: CASSVGTVQRETQYF

clone size: .
D gene: .
J gene: TRBJ1-1
V gene: TRBV28
CDR3 DNA: TGTGCCAGCAGTTTAGGCCAGGGGTACACTGAAGCTTTCTTT
CDR3 protein: CASSLGQGYTEAFF

clone size: once
D gene: TRBD1
J gene: TRBJ1-5
V gene: TRBV30
CDR3 DNA: TGTGCCTGGAGTGTAGCGACAGGGGGCAATCAGCCCCAGCATTTT
CDR3 protein: CAWSVATGGNQPQHF

clone size: .
D gene: TRBD1
J gene: TRBJ2-2
V gene: TRBV6-2/TRBV6-3
CDR3 DNA: TGTGCCAGCAGTTATACGACAGGGGGGACCGCCGGGGAGCTGTTTTTT
CDR3 protein: CASSYTTGGTAGELFF

clone size: .
D gene: .
J gene: TRBJ1-1
V gene: TRBV5-1
CDR3 DNA: TGCGCCAGCAGCTTGGCTCCAGATAACACTGAAGCTTTCTTT
CDR3 protein: CASSLAPDNTEAFF

clone size: .
D gene: .
J gene: TRBJ1-5
V gene: TRBV19
CDR3 DNA: TGTGCCAGTAGGAACAGGGATAGCAATCAGCCCCAGCATTTT
CDR3 protein: CASRNRDSNQPQHF

clone size: .
D gene: .
J gene: TRBJ2-3
V gene: TRBV5-5
CDR3 DNA: TGTGCCAGCAGCTCTACGGGAGAAGTCGCAGATACGCAGTATTTT
CDR3 protein: CASSSTGEVADTQYF

clone size: .
D gene: .
J gene: TRBJ2-3
V gene: TRBV24-1
CDR3 DNA: TGTGCCACCAGTGATTTCCAGACTAGGGTGGGGACGCAGTATTTT
CDR3 protein: CATSDFQTRVGTQYF

clone size: many
D gene: .
J gene: TRBJ2-7
V gene: TRBV7-2
CDR3 DNA: TGTGCCAGCAGCGGGGGAGGGGGTTACGAGCAGTACTTC
CDR3 protein: CASSGGGGYEQYF

clone size: .
D gene: .
J gene: TRBJ1-1
V gene: TRBV30
CDR3 DNA: TGTGCCTGGAGTGGTCAGCCGAACACTGAAGCTTTCTTT
CDR3 protein: CAWSGQPNTEAFF

clone size: once
D gene: .
J gene: TRBJ1-1
V gene: TRBV9
CDR3 DNA: TGTGCCAGCAACCTACTAGGAGGGAACACTGAAGCTTTCTTT
CDR3 protein: CASNLLGGNTEAFF

clone size: .
D gene: .
J gene: TRBJ1-2
V gene: TRBV19
CDR3 DNA: TGTGCCAGTAGTATAGATGAGACGGAAGTCTATGGCTACACCTTC
CDR3 protein: CASSIDETEVYGYTF

clone size: .
D gene: .
J gene: TRBJ1-4
V gene: TRBV28
CDR3 DNA: TGTGCCAGCAGTTTTGGTGTCGTTGAGAGACTGTTTTTT
CDR3 protein: CASSFGVVERLFF

clone size: .
D gene: TRBD1
J gene: TRBJ1-2
V gene: TRBV27
CDR3 DNA: TGTGCCAGCAGTCTTGGACAGGCCGGGGGACACTATGGCTACACCTTC
CDR3 protein: CASSLGQAGGHYGYTF

clone size: .
D gene: TRBD1
J gene: TRBJ1-4
V gene: TRBV2
CDR3 DNA: TGTGCCAGCAGGGACAGGCTTAATGAAAAACTGTTTTTT
CDR3 protein: CASRDRLNEKLFF

clone size: .
D gene: TRBD2
J gene: TRBJ2-1
V gene: TRBV18
CDR3 DNA: TGTGCCAGCTCACGCGGCGGGGGTCAGTTCTTC
CDR3 protein: CASSRGGGQFF

clone size: .
D gene: .
J gene: TRBJ1-5
V gene: TRBV19
CDR3 DNA: TGTGCCAGTAGTACAGCCAGGATCGGTGGGCCCCAGCATTTT
CDR3 protein: CASSTARIGGPQHF

clone size: .
D gene: TRBD2
J gene: TRBJ2-7
V gene: TRBV7-7
CDR3 DNA: TGTGCCAGCAGCCCGGGACTAGCGGGAGTGGGCTACGAGCAGTACTTC
CDR3 protein: CASSPGLAGVGYEQYF

clone size: .
D gene: .
J gene: TRBJ1-5
V gene: TRBV7-3
CDR3 DNA: TGTGCCAGCAGCTTAAAATCATTTGTAACAGGGCCCCATATTCGCCCTTATAGCAATCAGCCCCAGCATTTT
CDR3 protein: CASSLKSFVTGPHIRPYSNQPQHF

clone size: .
D gene: .
J gene: TRBJ1-5
V gene: TRBV6-6
CDR3 DNA: TGTGCCAGCAGTTACTCAGGGGCCCCTAATCAGCCCCAGCATTTT
CDR3 protein: CASSYSGAPNQPQHF

clone size: .
D gene: .
J gene: TRBJ1-1
V gene: TRBV30
CDR3 DNA: TGTGCCTGGAGTGTACTAACGGGAGCCACTGAAGCTTTCTTT
CDR3 protein: CAWSVLTGATEAFF

clone size: .
D gene: TRBD2
J gene: TRBJ2-7
V gene: TRBV30
CDR3 DNA: TGTGCGCTAGCGGGAGTGAGAGAGCAGTACTTC
CDR3 protein: CALAGVREQYF

clone size: .
D gene: TRBD2
J gene: TRBJ2-2
V gene: TRBV9
CDR3 DNA: TGTGCCAGCAGCGTCGACCGTAGCGGGAGCGACGCCGGGGAGCTGTTTTTT
CDR3 protein: CASSVDRSGSDAGELFF

clone size: .
D gene: .
J gene: TRBJ1-1
V gene: TRBV5-1
CDR3 DNA: TGCGCCAGCAGCTTGGCCTCGGGGGCTCTGAACACTGAAGCTTTCTTT
CDR3 protein: CASSLASGALNTEAFF

clone size: once
D gene: .
J gene: TRBJ1-1
V gene: TRBV15
CDR3 DNA: TGTGCCACCAGCAGAGCCTGGGGGGGGAGAACTGAAGCTTTCTTT
CDR3 protein: CATSRAWGGRTEAFF

clone size: .
D gene: .
J gene: TRBJ2-2
V gene: TRBV9
CDR3 DNA: TGTGCCAGCAGCAATCGTGACCTCCCCCAGAGCGCCTTAAAAGACGGGGAGCTGTTTTTT
CDR3 protein: CASSNRDLPQSALKDGELFF

clone size: .
D gene: .
J gene: TRBJ2-2
V gene: TRBV9
CDR3 DNA: TGTGCCAGCCGAAAGGGAGGCGCGAACACCGGGGAGCTGTTTTTT
CDR3 protein: CASRKGGANTGELFF

clone size: .
D gene: .
J gene: TRBJ1-4
V gene: TRBV9
CDR3 DNA: TGTGCCAGCAGCGTAGCACCGGTTTCAACTAATGAAAAACTGTTTTTT
CDR3 protein: CASSVAPVSTNEKLFF

clone size: .
D gene: .
J gene: TRBJ2-1
V gene: TRBV19
CDR3 DNA: TGTGCCAGTCGGGCCCTCCGGGGTAAGGTGAATCTACGCAATGAGCAGTTCTTC
CDR3 protein: CASRALRGKVNLRNEQFF

clone size: .
D gene: .
J gene: TRBJ1-3
V gene: TRBV3-1/TRBV3-2
CDR3 DNA: TGTGCCAGCAGCCATAACAGGGCTGGAAACACCATATATTTT
CDR3 protein: CASSHNRAGNTIYF

clone size: .
D gene: TRBD2
J gene: TRBJ2-5
V gene: TRBV7-9
CDR3 DNA: TGTGCCAGCAGGCGTCCGGGACTAGCGGGAGCAGGGGAACAAGAGACCCAGTACTTC
CDR3 protein: CASRRPGLAGAGEQETQYF

clone size: .
D gene: TRBD2
J gene: TRBJ2-7
V gene: TRBV11-3
CDR3 DNA: TGTGCCAGCAGCCCTTCTAGCGGGGTAGAACGCGTGGGCGAGCAGTACTTC
CDR3 protein: CASSPSSGVERVGEQYF

clone size: .
D gene: TRBD1
J gene: TRBJ2-1
V gene: TRBV2
CDR3 DNA: TGTGCCAGGCTCTCTGGACAGGGGGTGGGTGAGCAGTTCTTC
CDR3 protein: CARLSGQGVGEQFF

clone size: .
D gene: .
J gene: TRBJ2-7
V gene: TRBV7-8
CDR3 DNA: TGTGCCAGCAGCTCACCCGGGTCCCTTGTATGGGAGCAGTACTTC
CDR3 protein: CASSSPGSLVWEQYF

clone size: .
D gene: .
J gene: TRBJ1-1
V gene: TRBV2
CDR3 DNA: TGTGCCAGAAAAAGGGGGGGGAACACTGAAGCTTTCTTT
CDR3 protein: CARKRGGNTEAFF

clone size: .
D gene: .
J gene: TRBJ2-1
V gene: TRBV29-1
CDR3 DNA: TGCAGCGTTCCGGGACGCAGCTCCTACAATGAGCAGTTCTTC
CDR3 protein: CSVPGRSSYNEQFF

clone size: .
D gene: TRBD2
J gene: TRBJ2-3
V gene: TRBV10-2
CDR3 DNA: TGCGCCAGCAAACTAGCGGGCCCCACAGATACGCAGTATTTT
CDR3 protein: CASKLAGPTDTQYF

clone size: .
D gene: .
J gene: TRBJ2-3
V gene: TRBV7-3
CDR3 DNA: TGTGCCAGCAGCTTAAGTGGGAGGGACACAGGTACGCAGTATTTT
CDR3 protein: CASSLSGRDTGTQYF

clone size: .
D gene: TRBD1
J gene: TRBJ2-7
V gene: TRBV6-5
CDR3 DNA: TGTGCCAGCAGGGGACAGGGGCTCGACGAGCAGTACTTC
CDR3 protein: CASRGQGLDEQYF

clone size: .
D gene: .
J gene: TRBJ1-5
V gene: TRBV5-4
CDR3 DNA: TGTGCCAGCAGCTACGGACCCTATAGCAATCAGCCCCAGCATTTT
CDR3 protein: CASSYGPYSNQPQHF

clone size: .
D gene: .
J gene: TRBJ1-1
V gene: TRBV12-5
CDR3 DNA: TGTGCTAGTGGTTTGGAACGATATAGCACTGAAGCTTTCTTT
CDR3 protein: CASGLERYSTEAFF

clone size: .
D gene: .
J gene: TRBJ1-1
V gene: TRBV5-1
CDR3 DNA: TGCGCCAGCGCCTCCGGACGGTTGAACACTGAAGCTTTCTTT
CDR3 protein: CASASGRLNTEAFF

clone size: .
D gene: .
J gene: TRBJ2-7
V gene: TRBV3-1/TRBV3-2
CDR3 DNA: TGTGCCAGCAGCTCCCGAAGGGGCCCCTCCTACGAGCAGTACTTC
CDR3 protein: CASSSRRGPSYEQYF

clone size: .
D gene: .
J gene: TRBJ1-6
V gene: TRBV6-6
CDR3 DNA: TGTGCCAGCAGTTACCCAGGGCCTTCACCCCTCCACTTT
CDR3 protein: CASSYPGPSPLHF

clone size: .
D gene: TRBD1
J gene: TRBJ1-2
V gene: TRBV11-2
CDR3 DNA: TGTGCCAGCAGCTTAGAGGCGACAGGGAAGAGCTACACCTTC
CDR3 protein: CASSLEATGKSYTF

clone size: .
D gene: TRBD2
J gene: TRBJ2-3
V gene: TRBV7-2
CDR3 DNA: TGTGCCAGCAGGCTTAGACTAGCGGTGAACACAGATACGCAGTATTTT
CDR3 protein: CASRLRLAVNTDTQYF

clone size: .
D gene: .
J gene: TRBJ2-7
V gene: TRBV6-5
CDR3 DNA: TGTGCCAGCAGTTCCGTCTACGAGCAGTACTTC
CDR3 protein: CASSSVYEQYF

clone size: .
D gene: TRBD2
J gene: TRBJ2-1
V gene: TRBV3-1/TRBV3-2
CDR3 DNA: TGTGCCAGCAGCCAAGATCATGCTAGCGGGGGTGAGCAGTTCTTC
CDR3 protein: CASSQDHASGGEQFF

clone size: .
D gene: TRBD1
J gene: TRBJ2-2
V gene: TRBV9
CDR3 DNA: TGTGCCAGCAGCCCCCGGACAGGGATAGGCACCGGGGAGCTGTTTTTT
CDR3 protein: CASSPRTGIGTGELFF

clone size: .
D gene: .
J gene: TRBJ1-2
V gene: TRBV3-1/TRBV3-2
CDR3 DNA: TGTGCCAGCAGCCAAGACAGGGGCCGCCCTAACTATGGCTACACCTTC
CDR3 protein: CASSQDRGRPNYGYTF

clone size: .
D gene: TRBD1
J gene: TRBJ1-3
V gene: TRBV7-8
CDR3 DNA: TGTGCCAGCAGCTTAGCTTGGGACAGGGGAGAGCCCCGACAAGGAAACACCATATATTTT
CDR3 protein: CASSLAWDRGEPRQGNTIYF